This entry describes one T cell receptor beta chain. There are 13 residues in the CDR3. V was clipped by 6 bases and J by 7 bases, with 13 bases between them. Germline V gene data show CDR1 as LNHDA and CDR2 as SQIVND (reference sequence). This sample was included in a study of response to subunit inactivated influenza vaccine. TCRdb re-called the RT-PCR reads through MiXCR, storing one row per CDR3 protein. The data show roughly 540,000 distinct CDR3 sequences, roughly 25% seen once. The same specimen was also included in a second study, on T cells expressing NK-cell markers. This second study notes: In generating TCR beta cDNA, 5'RACE template switching with UMIs was used.

The receptor was isolated from a man aged 45-60 years who received an inactivated influenza vaccine. The chain has TRBV19 and TRBJ2-1; D ambiguous. The sequencing used CD4+ T cells sorted from PBMCs, collected about 13 days after vaccination. CDR3 sequence reads: CASSSPPTNEQFF. The CDR3 DNA reads TGTGCCAGTAGCTCACCCCCGACGAATGAGCAGTTCTTC.